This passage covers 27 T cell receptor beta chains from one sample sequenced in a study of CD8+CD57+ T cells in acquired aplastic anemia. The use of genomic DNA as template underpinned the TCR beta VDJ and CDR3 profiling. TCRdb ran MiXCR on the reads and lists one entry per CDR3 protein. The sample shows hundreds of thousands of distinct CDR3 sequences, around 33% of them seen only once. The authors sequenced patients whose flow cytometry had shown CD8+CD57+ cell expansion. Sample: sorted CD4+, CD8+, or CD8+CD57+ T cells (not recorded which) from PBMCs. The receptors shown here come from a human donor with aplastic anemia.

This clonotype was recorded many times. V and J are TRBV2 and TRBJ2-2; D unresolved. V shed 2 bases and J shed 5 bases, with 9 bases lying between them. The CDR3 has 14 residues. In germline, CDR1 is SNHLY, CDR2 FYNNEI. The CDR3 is CASSETRVTGELFF. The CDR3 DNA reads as TGTGCCAGCAGTGAAACCCGGGTTACCGGGGAGCTGTTTTTT.

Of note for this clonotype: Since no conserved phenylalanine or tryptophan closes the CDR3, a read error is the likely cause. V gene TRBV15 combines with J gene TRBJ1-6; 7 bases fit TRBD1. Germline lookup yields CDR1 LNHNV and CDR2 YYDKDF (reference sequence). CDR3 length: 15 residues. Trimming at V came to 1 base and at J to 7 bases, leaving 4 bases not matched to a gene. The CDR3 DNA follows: TGTGCCACCAGCAGAGCGGGACAGTTGAATTCACCCCTCCACCTT. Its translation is CATSRAGQLNSPLHL.

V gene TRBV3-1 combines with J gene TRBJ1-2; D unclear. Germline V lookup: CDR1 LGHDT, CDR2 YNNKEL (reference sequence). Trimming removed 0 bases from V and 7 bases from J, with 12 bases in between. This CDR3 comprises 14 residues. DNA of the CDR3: TGTGCCAGCAGCCAAGAGGGCAGGATTGGTGGCTACACCTTC. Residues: CASSQEGRIGGYTF.

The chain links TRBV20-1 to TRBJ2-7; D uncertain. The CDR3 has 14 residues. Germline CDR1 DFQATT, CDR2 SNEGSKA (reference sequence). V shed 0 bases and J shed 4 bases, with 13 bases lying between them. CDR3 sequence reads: CSARDFLLEYEQYF. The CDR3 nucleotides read TGCAGTGCTAGAGATTTTCTTCTAGAATACGAGCAGTACTTC.

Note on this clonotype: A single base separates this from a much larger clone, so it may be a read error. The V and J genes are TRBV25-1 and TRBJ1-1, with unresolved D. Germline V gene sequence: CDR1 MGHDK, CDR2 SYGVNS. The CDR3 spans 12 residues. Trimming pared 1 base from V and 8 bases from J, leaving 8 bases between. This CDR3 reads CASSEFGGEAFF. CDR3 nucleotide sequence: TGTGCCAGCAGTGAATTTGGTGGGGAAGCTTTCTTT.

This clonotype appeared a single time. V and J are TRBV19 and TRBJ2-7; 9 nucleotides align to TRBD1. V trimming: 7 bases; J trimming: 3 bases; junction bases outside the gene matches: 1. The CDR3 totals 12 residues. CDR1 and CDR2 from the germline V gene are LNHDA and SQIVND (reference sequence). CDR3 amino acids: CASTGQGYEQYF. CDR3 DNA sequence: TGTGCCAGTACGGGACAGGGCTACGAGCAGTACTTC.

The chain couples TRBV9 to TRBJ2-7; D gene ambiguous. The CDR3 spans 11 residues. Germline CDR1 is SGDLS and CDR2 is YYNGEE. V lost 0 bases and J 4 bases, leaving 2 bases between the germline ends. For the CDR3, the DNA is TGTGCCAGCAGCGTAGTTTACGAGCAGTACTTC. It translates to CASSVVYEQYF.

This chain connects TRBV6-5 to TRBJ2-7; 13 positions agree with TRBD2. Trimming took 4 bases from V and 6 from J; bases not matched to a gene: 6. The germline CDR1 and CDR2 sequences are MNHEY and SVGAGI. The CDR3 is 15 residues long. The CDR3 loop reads CASSSPTSGRREQYF. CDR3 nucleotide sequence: TGTGCCAGCAGTTCCCCGACTAGCGGGAGGCGCGAGCAGTACTTC.

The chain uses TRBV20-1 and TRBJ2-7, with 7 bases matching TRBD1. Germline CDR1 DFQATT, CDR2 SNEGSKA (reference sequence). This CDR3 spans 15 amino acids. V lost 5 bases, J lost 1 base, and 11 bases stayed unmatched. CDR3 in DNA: TGCAGTGCTCACGAGACAGGGCCCTTTTCCTACGAGCAGTACTTC. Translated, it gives CSAHETGPFSYEQYF.

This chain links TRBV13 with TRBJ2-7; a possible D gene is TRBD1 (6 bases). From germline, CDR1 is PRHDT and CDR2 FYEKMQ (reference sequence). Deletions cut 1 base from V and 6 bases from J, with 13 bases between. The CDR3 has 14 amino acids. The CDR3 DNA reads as TGTGCCAGCAGCTTAGCAGGGGTGGGGCTCGAGCAGTACTTC. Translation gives CASSLAGVGLEQYF.

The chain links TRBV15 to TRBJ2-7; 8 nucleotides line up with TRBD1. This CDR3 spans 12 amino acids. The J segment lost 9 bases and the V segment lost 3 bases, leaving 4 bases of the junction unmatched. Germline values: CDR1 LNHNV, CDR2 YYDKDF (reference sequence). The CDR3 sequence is CATSSGQGGQYF. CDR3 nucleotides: TGTGCCACCAGCAGCGGACAGGGTGGGCAGTACTTC. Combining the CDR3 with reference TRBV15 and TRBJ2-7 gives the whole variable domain DAMVIQNPRYQVTQFGKPVTLSCSQTLNHNVMYWYQQKSSQAPKLLFHYYDKDFNNEADTPDNFQSRRPNTSFCFLDIRSPGLGDTAMYLCATSSGQGGQYFGPGTRLTVT.

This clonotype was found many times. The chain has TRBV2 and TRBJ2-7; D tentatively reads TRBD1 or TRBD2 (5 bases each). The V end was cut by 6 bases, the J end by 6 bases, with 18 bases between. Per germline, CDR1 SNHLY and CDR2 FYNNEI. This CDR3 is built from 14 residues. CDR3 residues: CASRDPGTPPEQYF. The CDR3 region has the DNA TGTGCCAGCAGGGACCCCGGGACGCCTCCCGAGCAGTACTTC.

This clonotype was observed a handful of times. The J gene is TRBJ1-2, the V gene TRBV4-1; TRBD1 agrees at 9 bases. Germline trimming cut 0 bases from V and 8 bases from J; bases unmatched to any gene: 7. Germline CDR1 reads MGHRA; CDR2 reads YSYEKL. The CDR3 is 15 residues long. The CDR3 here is CASSQDQRTGVGYTF. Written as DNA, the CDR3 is TGCGCCAGCAGCCAAGATCAAAGGACAGGGGTAGGCTACACCTTC.

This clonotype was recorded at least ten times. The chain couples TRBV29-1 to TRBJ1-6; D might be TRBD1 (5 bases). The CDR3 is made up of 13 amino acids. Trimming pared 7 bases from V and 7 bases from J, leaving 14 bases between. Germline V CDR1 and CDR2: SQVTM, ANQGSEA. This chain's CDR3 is CSGKEGQNSPLHF. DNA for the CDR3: TGCAGCGGGAAGGAGGGGCAAAATTCACCCCTCCACTTT. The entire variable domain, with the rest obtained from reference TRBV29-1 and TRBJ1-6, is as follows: SAVISQKPSRDICQRGTSLTIQCQVDSQVTMMFWYRQQPGQSLTLIATANQGSEATYESGFVIDKFPISRPNLTFSTLTVSNMSPEDSSIYLCSGKEGQNSPLHFGNGTRLTVT.

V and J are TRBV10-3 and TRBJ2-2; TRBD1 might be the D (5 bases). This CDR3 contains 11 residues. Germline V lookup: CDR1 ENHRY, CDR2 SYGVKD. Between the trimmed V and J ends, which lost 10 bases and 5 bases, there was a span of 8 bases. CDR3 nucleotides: TGTGCCAGCAGGGCTACCGGGGAGCTGTTTTTT. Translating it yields CASRATGELFF.

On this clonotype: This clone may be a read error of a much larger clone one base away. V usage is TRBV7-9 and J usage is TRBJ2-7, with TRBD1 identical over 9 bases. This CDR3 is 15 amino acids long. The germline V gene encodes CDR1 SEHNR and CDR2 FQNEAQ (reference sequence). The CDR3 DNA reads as TGTGCCAGCATCCACTCCGGGGACAGGGATGACGAGCAGCACTTC. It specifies CASIHSGDRDDEQHF. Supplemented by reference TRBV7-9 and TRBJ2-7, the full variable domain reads DTGVSQNPRHKITKRGQNVTFRCDPISEHNRLYWYRQTLGQGPEFLTYFQNEAQLEKSRLLSDRFSAERPKGSFSTLEIQRTEQGDSAMYLCASIHSGDRDDEQHFGPGTRLTVT.

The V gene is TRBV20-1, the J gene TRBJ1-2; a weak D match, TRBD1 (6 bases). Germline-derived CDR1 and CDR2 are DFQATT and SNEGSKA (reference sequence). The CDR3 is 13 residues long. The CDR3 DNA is TGCATCATCCAGGGGAATAGTTTATGGGGCTACACCTTC. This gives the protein CIIQGNSLWGYTF.

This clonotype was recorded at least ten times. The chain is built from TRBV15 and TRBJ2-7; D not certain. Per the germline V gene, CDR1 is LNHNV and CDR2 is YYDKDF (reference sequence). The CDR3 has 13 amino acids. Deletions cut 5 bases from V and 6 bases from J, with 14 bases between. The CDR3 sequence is CATSLDTISEQYF. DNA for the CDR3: TGTGCCACCAGCCTTGACACTATAAGCGAGCAGTACTTC.

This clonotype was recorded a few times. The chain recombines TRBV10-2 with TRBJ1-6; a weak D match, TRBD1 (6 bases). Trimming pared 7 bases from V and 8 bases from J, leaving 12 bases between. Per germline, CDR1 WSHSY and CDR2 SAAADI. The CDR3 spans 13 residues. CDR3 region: CASMTGQYSPLHF. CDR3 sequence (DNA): TGCGCCAGCATGACAGGACAGTATTCACCCCTCCACTTT.

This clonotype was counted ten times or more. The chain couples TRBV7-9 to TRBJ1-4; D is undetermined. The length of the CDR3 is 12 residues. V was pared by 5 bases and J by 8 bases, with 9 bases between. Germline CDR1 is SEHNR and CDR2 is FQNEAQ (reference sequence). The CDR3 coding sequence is TGTGCCAGCAGCCCCCAGAGGGAAAAACTGTTTTTT. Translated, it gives CASSPQREKLFF.

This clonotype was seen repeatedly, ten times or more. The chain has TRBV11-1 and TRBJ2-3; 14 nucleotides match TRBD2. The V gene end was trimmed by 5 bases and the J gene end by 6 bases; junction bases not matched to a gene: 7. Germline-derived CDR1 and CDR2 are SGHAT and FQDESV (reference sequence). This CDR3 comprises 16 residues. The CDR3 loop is CASSRRLAGGRDTQYF. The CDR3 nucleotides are TGTGCCAGCAGCCGACGACTAGCGGGGGGGCGGGATACGCAGTATTTT.

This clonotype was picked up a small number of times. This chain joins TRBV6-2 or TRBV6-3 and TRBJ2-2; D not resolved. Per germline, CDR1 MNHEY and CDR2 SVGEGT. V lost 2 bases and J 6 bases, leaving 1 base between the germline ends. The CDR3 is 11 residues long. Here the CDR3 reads CASSYPGELFF. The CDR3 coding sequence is TGTGCCAGCAGTTACCCCGGGGAGCTGTTTTTT.

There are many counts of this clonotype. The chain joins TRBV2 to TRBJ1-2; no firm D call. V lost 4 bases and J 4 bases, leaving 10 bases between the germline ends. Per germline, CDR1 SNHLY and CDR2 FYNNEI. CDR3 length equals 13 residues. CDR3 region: CASSVLTFYGYTF. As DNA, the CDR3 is TGTGCCAGCAGTGTTCTAACCTTCTATGGCTACACCTTC.

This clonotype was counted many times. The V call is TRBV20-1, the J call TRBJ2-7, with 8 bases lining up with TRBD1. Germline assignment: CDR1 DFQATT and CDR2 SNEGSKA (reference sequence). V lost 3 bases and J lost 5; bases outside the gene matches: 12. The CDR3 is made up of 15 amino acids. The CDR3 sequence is CSASGRTGRGHEQYF. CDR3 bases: TGCAGTGCTAGCGGCCGGACAGGGAGAGGGCACGAGCAGTACTTC.

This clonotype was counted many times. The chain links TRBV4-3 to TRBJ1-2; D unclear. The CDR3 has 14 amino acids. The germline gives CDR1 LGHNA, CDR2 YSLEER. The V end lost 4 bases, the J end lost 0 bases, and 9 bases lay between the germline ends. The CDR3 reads CASSPDRANYGYTF. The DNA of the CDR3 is TGCGCCAGCAGCCCCGATAGGGCTAACTATGGCTACACCTTC.

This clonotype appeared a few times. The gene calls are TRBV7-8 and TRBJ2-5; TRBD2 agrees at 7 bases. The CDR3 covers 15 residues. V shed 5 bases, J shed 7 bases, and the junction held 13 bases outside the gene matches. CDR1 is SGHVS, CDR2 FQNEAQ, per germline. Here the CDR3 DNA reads TGTGCCAGCAGCGGGAGGGACCGCAGATCGGCGACCCAGTACTTC. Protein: CASSGRDRRSATQYF.

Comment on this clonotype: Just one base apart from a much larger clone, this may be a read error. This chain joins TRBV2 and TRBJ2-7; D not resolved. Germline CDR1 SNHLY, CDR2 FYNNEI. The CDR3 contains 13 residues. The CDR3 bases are TGTGCCAGCAATGAAGGACCCTACGGGGAGCAGTACTTC. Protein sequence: CASNEGPYGEQYF.